One T cell receptor (beta chain) is described in this entry. Its antigen is currently unknown. Germline CDR1 LGHDT, CDR2 YNNKEL (reference sequence). Between the trimmed V and J ends, which lost 3 bases and 6 bases, there was a span of 9 bases. This CDR3 region has 13 residues. Generation of TCR beta libraries employed quantitative 5'-RACE incorporating molecular barcodes. TCRdb processed the 5' RACE reads anew with MiXCR; each CDR3 protein has one entry. The data show 200,000 to 250,000 distinct CDR3 sequences, with 20% to 30% seen just once and 6.6% held by the top ten. This entry belongs to a study of CD8 T cells in ankylosing spondylitis. Whole-study results and caveats: Among TCR beta sequences, a motif of under ten highly homologous variants appeared characteristic of ankylosing spondylitis blood.

The rearrangement links TRBV3-1 to TRBJ2-1; D gene uncertain. The receptor's source is a male donor with ankylosing spondylitis or in good health (not recorded which). The specimen was blood, either unsorted or a sorted T cell fraction (not recorded which). The CDR3 reads CASSQPLANEQFF. The CDR3 nucleotides read TGTGCCAGCAGCCAGCCCTTAGCCAATGAGCAGTTCTTC.